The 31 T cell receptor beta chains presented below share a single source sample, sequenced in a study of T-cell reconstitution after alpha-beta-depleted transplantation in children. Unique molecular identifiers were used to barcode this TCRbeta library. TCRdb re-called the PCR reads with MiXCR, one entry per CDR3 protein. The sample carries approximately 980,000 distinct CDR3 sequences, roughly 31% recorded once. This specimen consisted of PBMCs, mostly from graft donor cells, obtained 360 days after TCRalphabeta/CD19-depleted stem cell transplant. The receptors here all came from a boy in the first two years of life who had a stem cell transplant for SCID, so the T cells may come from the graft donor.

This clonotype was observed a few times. CDR3 coding DNA: TGCAGCGTGATGGACAGGGGGCGAGACTTCTCCTACGAGCAGTACTTC. It is translated as CSVMDRGRDFSYEQYF. V is TRBV29-1 and J is TRBJ2-7; 11 bases fit TRBD1. This CDR3 is 16 amino acids long. Per the germline V gene, CDR1 is SQVTM and CDR2 is ANQGSEA. J lost 0 bases, V lost 6 bases, and 10 bases had no gene match.

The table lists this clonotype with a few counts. The DNA of the CDR3 is TGTGCCAGCAGGTGGACAGGGGCATACGAGCAGTACTTC. Its protein is CASRWTGAYEQYF. The chain recombines TRBV6-1 with TRBJ2-7; TRBD1 matches 9 bases. There are 13 residues in the CDR3. Looked up from germline, CDR1 is MNHNS and CDR2 is SASEGT. V lost 6 bases to trimming and J lost 4 bases; unmatched junction nucleotides: 4.

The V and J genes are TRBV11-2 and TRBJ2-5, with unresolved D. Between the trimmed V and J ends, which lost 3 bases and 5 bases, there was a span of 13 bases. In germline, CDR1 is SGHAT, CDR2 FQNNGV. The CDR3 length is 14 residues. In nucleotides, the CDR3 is TGTGCCAGCAGCTTGGTCTTACTTGGGGAGACCCAGTACTTC. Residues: CASSLVLLGETQYF. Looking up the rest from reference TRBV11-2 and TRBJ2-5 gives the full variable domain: EAGVAQSPRYKIIEKRQSVAFWCNPISGHATLYWYQQILGQGPKLLIQFQNNGVVDDSQLPKDRFSAERLKGVDSTLKIQPAKLEDSAVYLCASSLVLLGETQYFGPGTRLLVL.

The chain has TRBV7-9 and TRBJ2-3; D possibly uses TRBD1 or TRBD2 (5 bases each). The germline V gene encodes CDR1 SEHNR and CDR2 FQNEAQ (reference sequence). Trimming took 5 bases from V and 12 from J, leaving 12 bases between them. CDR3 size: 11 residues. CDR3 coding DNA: TGTGCCAGCAGCACGGGGCCATTACAGTATTTT. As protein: CASSTGPLQYF.

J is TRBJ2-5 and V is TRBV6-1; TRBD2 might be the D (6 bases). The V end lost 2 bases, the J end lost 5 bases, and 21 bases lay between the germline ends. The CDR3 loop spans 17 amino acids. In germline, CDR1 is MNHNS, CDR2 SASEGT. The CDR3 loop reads CASSEILGAGRTETQYF. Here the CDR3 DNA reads TGTGCCAGCAGTGAAATTTTAGGGGCAGGGAGGACGGAGACCCAGTACTTC.

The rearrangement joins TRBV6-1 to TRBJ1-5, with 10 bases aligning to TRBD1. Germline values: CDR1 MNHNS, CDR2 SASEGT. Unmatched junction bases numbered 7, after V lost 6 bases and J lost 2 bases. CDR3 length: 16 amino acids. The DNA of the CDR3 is TGTGCCAGCAGAAGCGACAGGGGGCAGGGCAATCAGCCCCAGCATTTT. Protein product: CASRSDRGQGNQPQHF.

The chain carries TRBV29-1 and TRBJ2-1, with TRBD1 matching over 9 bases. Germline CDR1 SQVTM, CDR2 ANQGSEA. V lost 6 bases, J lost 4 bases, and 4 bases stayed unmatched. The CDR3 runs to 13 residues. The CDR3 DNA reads TGCAGCGTCGGGACAGGGATATACAATGAGCAGTTCTTC. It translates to CSVGTGIYNEQFF.

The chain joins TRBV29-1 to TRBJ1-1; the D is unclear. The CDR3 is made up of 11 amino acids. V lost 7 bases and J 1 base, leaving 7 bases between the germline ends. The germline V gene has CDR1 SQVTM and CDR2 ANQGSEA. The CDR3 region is CSASRNTEAFF. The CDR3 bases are TGCAGCGCCTCCAGGAACACTGAAGCTTTCTTT. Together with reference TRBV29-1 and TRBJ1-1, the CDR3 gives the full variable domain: SAVISQKPSRDICQRGTSLTIQCQVDSQVTMMFWYRQQPGQSLTLIATANQGSEATYESGFVIDKFPISRPNLTFSTLTVSNMSPEDSSIYLCSASRNTEAFFGQGTRLTVV.

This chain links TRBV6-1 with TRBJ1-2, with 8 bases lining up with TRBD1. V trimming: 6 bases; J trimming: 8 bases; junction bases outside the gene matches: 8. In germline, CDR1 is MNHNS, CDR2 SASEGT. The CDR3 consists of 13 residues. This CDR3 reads CASRRQGRSGYTF. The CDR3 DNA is TGTGCCAGCAGACGACAGGGGAGAAGCGGCTACACCTTC.

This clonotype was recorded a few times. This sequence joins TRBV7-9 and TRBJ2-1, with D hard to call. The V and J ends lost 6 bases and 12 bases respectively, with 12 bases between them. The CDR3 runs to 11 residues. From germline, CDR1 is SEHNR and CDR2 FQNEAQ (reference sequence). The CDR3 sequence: CASRAGPTQFF. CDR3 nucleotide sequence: TGTGCCAGCAGGGCCGGTCCCACGCAGTTCTTC.

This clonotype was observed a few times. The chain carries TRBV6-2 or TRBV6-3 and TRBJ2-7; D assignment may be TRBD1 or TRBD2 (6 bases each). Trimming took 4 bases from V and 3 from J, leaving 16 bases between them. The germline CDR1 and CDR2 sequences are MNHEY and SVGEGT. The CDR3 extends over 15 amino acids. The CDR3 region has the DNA TGTGCCAGCAGTTCCCCGGGGGCATCCAGCTACGAGCAGTACTTC. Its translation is CASSSPGASSYEQYF.

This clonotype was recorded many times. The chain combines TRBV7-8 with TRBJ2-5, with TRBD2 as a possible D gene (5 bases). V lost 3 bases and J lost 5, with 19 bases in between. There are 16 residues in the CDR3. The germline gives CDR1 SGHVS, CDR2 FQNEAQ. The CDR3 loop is CASSFQRTRRQETQYF. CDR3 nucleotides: TGTGCCAGCAGCTTCCAGAGGACTCGACGGCAGGAGACCCAGTACTTC.

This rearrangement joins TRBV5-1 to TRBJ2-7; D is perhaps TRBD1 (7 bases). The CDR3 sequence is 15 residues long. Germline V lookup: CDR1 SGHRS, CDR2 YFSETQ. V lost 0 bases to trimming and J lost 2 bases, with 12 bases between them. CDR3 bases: TGCGCCAGCAGCTTGGGTCAGGGGGAGGCCTACGAGCAGTACTTC. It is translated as CASSLGQGEAYEQYF. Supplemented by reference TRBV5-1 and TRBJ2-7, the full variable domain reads KAGVTQTPRYLIKTRGQQVTLSCSPISGHRSVSWYQQTPGQGLQFLFEYFSETQRNKGNFPGRFSGRQFSNSRSEMNVSTLELGDSALYLCASSLGQGEAYEQYFGPGTRLTVT.

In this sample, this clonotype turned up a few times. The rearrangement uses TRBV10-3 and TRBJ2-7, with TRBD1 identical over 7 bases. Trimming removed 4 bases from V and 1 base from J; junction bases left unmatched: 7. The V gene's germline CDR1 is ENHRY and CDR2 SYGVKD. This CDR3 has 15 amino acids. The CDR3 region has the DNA TGTGCCATCAGTGGACGACAGGGTGCGTCCTACGAGCAGTACTTC. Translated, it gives CAISGRQGASYEQYF.

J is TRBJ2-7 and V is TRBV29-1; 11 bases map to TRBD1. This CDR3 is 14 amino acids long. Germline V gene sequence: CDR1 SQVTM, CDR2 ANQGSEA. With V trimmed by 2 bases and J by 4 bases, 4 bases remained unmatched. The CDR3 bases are TGCAGCGTTGAAAAGGGGACAGGGGGGTACGAGCAGTACTTC. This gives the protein CSVEKGTGGYEQYF.

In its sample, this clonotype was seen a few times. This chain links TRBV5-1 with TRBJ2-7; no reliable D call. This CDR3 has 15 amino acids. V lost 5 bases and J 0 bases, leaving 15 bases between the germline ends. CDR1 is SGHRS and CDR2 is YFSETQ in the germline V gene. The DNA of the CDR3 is TGCGCCAGCAGACGATTAGACGGTAGCTCCTACGAGCAGTACTTC. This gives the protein CASRRLDGSSYEQYF.

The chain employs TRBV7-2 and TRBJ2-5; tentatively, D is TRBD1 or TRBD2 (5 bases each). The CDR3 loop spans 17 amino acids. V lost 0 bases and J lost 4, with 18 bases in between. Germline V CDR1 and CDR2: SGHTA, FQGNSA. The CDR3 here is CASSLATLGVRGETQYF. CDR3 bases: TGTGCCAGCAGCTTAGCGACCCTTGGGGTGAGGGGAGAGACCCAGTACTTC.

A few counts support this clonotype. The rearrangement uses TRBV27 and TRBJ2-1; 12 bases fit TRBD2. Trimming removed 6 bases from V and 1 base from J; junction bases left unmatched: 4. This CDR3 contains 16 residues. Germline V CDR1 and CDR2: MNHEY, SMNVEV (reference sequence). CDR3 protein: CASSPSGGESYNEQFF. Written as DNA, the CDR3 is TGTGCCAGCAGCCCTAGCGGGGGGGAATCCTACAATGAGCAGTTCTTC.

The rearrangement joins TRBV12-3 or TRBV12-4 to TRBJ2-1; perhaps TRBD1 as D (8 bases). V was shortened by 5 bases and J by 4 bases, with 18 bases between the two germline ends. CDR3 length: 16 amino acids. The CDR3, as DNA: TGTGCCAGCAGTCCAGGGGGCCCCGGGGGGTACAATGAGCAGTTCTTC. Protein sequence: CASSPGGPGGYNEQFF.

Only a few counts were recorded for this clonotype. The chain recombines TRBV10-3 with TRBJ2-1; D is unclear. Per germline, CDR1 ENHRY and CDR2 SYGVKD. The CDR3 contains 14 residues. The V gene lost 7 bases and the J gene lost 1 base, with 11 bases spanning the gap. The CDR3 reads CAITQDFSYNEQFF. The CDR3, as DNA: TGTGCCATCACCCAGGATTTTTCCTACAATGAGCAGTTCTTC.

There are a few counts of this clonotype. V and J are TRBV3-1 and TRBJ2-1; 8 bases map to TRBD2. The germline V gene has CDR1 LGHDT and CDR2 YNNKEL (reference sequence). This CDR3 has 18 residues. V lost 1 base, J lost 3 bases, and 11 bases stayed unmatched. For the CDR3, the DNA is TGTGCCAGCAGCCAAGCGGCCGGGGGGGCTACCCTCTACAATGAGCAGTTCTTC. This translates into CASSQAAGGATLYNEQFF.

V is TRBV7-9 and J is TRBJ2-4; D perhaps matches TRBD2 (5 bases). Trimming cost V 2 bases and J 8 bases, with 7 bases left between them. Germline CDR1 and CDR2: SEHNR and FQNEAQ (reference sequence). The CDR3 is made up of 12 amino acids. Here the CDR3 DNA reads TGTGCCAGCAGCTTACCCGGGGACATTCAGTACTTC. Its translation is CASSLPGDIQYF.

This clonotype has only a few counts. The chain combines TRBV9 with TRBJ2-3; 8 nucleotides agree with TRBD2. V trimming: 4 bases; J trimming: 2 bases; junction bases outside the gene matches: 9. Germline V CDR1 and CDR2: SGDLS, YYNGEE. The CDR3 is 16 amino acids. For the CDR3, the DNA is TGTGCCAGCAGCCAAAGGACGCGGGGGGCCACAGATACGCAGTATTTT. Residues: CASSQRTRGATDTQYF.

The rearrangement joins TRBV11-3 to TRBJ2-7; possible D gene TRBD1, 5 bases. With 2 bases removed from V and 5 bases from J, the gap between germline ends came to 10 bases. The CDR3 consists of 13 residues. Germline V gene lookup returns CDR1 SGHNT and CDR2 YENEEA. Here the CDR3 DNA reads TGTGCCAGCAGCTTAAGACAGAGCCACGAGCAGTACTTC. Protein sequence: CASSLRQSHEQYF.

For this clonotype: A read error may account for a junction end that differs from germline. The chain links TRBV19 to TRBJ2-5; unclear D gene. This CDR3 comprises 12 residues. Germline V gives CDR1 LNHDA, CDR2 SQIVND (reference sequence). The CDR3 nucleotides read TGCACCTTTTCCGGGCACGGGGAGACCCAGTACTTC. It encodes CTFSGHGETQYF.

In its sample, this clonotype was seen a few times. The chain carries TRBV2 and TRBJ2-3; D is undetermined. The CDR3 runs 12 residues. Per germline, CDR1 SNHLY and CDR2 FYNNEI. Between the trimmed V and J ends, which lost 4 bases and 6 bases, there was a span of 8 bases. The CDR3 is CASSATADTQYF. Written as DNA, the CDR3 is TGTGCCAGCAGTGCGACTGCGGATACGCAGTATTTT.

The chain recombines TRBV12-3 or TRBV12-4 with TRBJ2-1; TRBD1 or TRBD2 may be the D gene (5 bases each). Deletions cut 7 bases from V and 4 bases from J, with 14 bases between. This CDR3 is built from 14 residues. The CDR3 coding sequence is TGTGCCAGCACCACCGGGACGGTGTACAATGAGCAGTTCTTC. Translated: CASTTGTVYNEQFF.

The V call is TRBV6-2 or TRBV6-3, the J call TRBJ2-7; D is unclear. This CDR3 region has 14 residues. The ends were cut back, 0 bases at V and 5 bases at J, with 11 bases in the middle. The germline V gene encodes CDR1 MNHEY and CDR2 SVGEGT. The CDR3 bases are TGTGCCAGCAGTTACTCGAAACGAGCCCACGAGCAGTACTTC. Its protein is CASSYSKRAHEQYF.

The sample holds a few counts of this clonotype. The CDR3 here is CSVEVVWDTQYF. The CDR3 DNA is TGCAGCGTTGAAGTCGTCTGGGATACGCAGTATTTT. The genes are TRBV29-1 and TRBJ2-3; no reliable D call. Trimming shortened V by 1 base and J by 6 bases, and 8 bases separated the two germline ends. CDR3 length: 12 amino acids. Germline V gene sequence: CDR1 SQVTM, CDR2 ANQGSEA.

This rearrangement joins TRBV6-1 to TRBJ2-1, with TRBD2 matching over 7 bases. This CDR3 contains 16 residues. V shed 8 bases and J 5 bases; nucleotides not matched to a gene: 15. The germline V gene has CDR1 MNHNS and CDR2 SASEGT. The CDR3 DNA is TGTGCCAGCGGTGCCAGGTTGGGGGGGACGAACAATGAGCAGTTCTTC. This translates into CASGARLGGTNNEQFF.

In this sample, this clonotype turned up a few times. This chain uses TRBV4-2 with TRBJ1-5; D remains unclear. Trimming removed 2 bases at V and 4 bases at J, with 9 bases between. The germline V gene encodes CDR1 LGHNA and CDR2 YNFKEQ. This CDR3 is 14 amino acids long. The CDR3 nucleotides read TGTGCCAGCAGCCAACCCGGTGGAAATCAGCCCCAGCATTTT. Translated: CASSQPGGNQPQHF.